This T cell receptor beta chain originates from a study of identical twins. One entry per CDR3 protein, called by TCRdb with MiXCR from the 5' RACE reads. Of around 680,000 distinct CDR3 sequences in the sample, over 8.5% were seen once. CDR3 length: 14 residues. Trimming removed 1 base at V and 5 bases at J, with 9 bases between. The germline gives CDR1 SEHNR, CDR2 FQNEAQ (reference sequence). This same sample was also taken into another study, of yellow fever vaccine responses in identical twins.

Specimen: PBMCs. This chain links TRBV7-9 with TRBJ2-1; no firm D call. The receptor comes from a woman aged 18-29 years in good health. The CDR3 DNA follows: TGTGCCAGCAGCTTAGTTACAGTGGACAATGAGCAGTTCTTC. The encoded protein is CASSLVTVDNEQFF.